This T cell receptor beta chain derives from a study of control samples from healthy donors and cancer patients. Profiled with immunoSEQ multiplex PCR; TCRdb holds only in-frame clones, not every one. The sample has roughly 370,000 clones; 80% to 95% are singletons. Germline lookup yields CDR1 SGHNT and CDR2 YYREEE (reference sequence). The V end was cut by 6 bases, the J end by 9 bases, with 13 bases between. The CDR3 contains 12 residues. The V gene is TRBV5-4, the J gene TRBJ2-1; D may be TRBD2 (5 bases). The sequencing input was PBMCs. This TCR was sampled from a man aged 40-50 years with head and neck cancer. The CDR3 spells CASNIALGEQFF. The CDR3 DNA follows: TGTGCCAGCAATATAGCGCTTGGTGAGCAGTTCTTC. The whole variable domain, filled in from reference TRBV5-4 and TRBJ2-1, reads ETGVTQSPTHLIKTRGQQVTLRCSSQSGHNTVSWYQQALGQGPQFIFQYYREEENGRGNFPPRFSGLQFPNYSSELNVNALELDDSALYLCASNIALGEQFFGPGTRLTVL.